The rows below give T cell receptor beta chains drawn from one sample of a study of cytomegalovirus exposure and HLA in healthy donors. Generated by immunoSEQ multiplex PCR, the TCRdb table keeps only in-frame clones and is missing some. The data contain some 150,000 clones, roughly 80% of them singletons. Sample: PBMCs. Receptor source: a man aged 40-49 years in good health and CMV-seronegative. CDR3s include the opening cysteine and the closing phenylalanine or tryptophan. D genes are given only for firm matches. Only some rows state a clone size, as once, few, many or a class for expanded clones.

j_gene,abundance,d_gene,v_gene,CDR3aa,CDR3nt
TRBJ2-3,once,NA,TRBV29-1,CSVPGTFPDTQYF,TGCAGCGTTCCGGGGACATTTCCAGATACGCAGTATTTT
TRBJ2-2,NA,NA,TRBV27,CASSLIAGELFF,TGTGCCAGCAGTTTAATAGCCGGGGAGCTGTTTTTT
TRBJ1-1,NA,NA,TRBV28,CASSSPLEAFF,TGTGCCAGCAGTTCCCCACTAGAAGCTTTCTTT
TRBJ2-7,NA,NA,TRBV7-9,CASSLPDNTKLVEQYF,TGTGCCAGCAGCTTACCCGACAATACCAAACTGGTGGAGCAGTACTTC
TRBJ1-4,few,TRBD1,TRBV27,CASSIFRGQGQEKLFF,TGTGCCAGCAGCATATTCCGGGGACAGGGACAAGAAAAACTGTTTTTT
TRBJ1-2,few,NA,TRBV5-6,CASSLGRYYGYTF,TGTGCCAGCAGCTTGGGCCGGTACTATGGCTACACCTTC
TRBJ1-6,NA,TRBD1,TRBV7-2,CASSSRQGRNSPLHF,TGTGCCAGCAGCTCGAGACAGGGGCGAAATTCACCCCTCCACTTT
TRBJ1-6,NA,NA,TRBV5-1,CASSLSPQGPSSYNSPLHF,TGCGCCAGCAGCTTGAGTCCGCAGGGGCCCAGCTCCTATAATTCACCCCTCCACTTT
TRBJ1-1,NA,TRBD1,TRBV7-8,CASSLTGTGDPEAFF,TGTGCCAGCAGCTTGACCGGGACAGGGGACCCTGAAGCTTTCTTT
TRBJ2-7,NA,TRBD1,TRBV9,CASSRGTAVDLEQYF,TGTGCCAGCAGCAGAGGGACAGCAGTTGACCTCGAGCAGTACTTC
TRBJ1-5,NA,TRBD1,TRBV6-6,CASKGQGATNQPQHF,TGTGCCAGCAAAGGACAGGGGGCTACGAATCAGCCCCAGCATTTT
TRBJ2-7,NA,TRBD1,TRBV19,CASSITSGTVYEQYF,TGTGCCAGTAGTATAACCTCAGGGACAGTATACGAGCAGTACTTC
TRBJ2-7,NA,NA,TRBV6-5,CASCRPGAYEQYF,TGTGCCAGCTGCAGACCCGGGGCCTACGAGCAGTACTTC
TRBJ2-7,NA,NA,TRBV4-2,CASSQVTAQTGYASSLLKEQYF,TGTGCCAGCAGCCAAGTTACCGCTCAAACAGGGTACGCATCATCCCTTCTGAAAGAGCAGTACTTC
TRBJ1-2,NA,NA,TRBV6-1,CASSEDGRGYTF,TGTGCCAGCAGTGAAGATGGCCGTGGCTACACCTTC
TRBJ2-2,NA,TRBD2,TRBV14,CASSPRRGTRYPGELFF,TGTGCCAGCAGTCCAAGGCGCGGGACTAGATATCCCGGGGAGCTGTTTTTT
TRBJ1-5,NA,NA,TRBV11-3,CASSLGRWSNQPQHF,TGTGCCAGCAGCCTAGGCCGGTGGAGCAATCAGCCCCAGCATTTT
TRBJ2-1,NA,TRBD2,TRBV6-4,CASSSSGGADEQFF,TGTGCCAGCAGTTCTAGCGGGGGGGCCGATGAGCAGTTCTTC
TRBJ1-5,NA,TRBD1,TRBV10-2,CASNSGTGVNQPQHF,TGCGCCAGCAACTCCGGGACAGGGGTCAATCAGCCCCAGCATTTT
TRBJ2-7,NA,NA,TRBV28,CASSLWFGQGYEQYF,TGTGCCAGCAGTTTATGGTTCGGGCAGGGTTACGAGCAGTACTTC
TRBJ2-7,many,NA,TRBV7-9,CASSRGTYEQYF,TGTGCCAGCAGCCGCGGGACCTACGAGCAGTACTTC
TRBJ2-7,NA,NA,TRBV6-1,CASSERFGEQYF,TGTGCCAGCAGTGAACGGTTTGGCGAGCAGTACTTC
TRBJ1-4,few,NA,TRBV28,CASSPPGQINEKLFF,TGTGCCAGCAGTCCTCCGGGACAAATTAATGAAAAACTGTTTTTT
TRBJ1-5,NA,NA,TRBV5-6,CASSFRGLSNQPQHF,TGTGCCAGCAGCTTCAGGGGTTTGAGCAATCAGCCCCAGCATTTT
TRBJ2-3,NA,TRBD2,TRBV5-4,CASSFGGTFFTDTQYF,TGTGCCAGCAGCTTCGGGGGGACTTTTTTCACAGATACGCAGTATTTT
TRBJ2-4,NA,NA,TRBV7-9,CASSLGEPKNIQYF,TGTGCCAGCAGCTTAGGGGAGCCCAAAAACATTCAGTACTTC
TRBJ1-5,once,NA,TRBV7-2,CASSSQNQPQHF,TGTGCCAGCAGCTCCCAAAATCAGCCCCAGCATTTT
TRBJ2-7,NA,TRBD1,TRBV4-1,CASSQDRHGTGFACEQYF,TGCGCCAGCAGCCAAGATCGACATGGGACAGGGTTCGCCTGCGAGCAGTACTTC
TRBJ1-2,NA,NA,TRBV5-4,CASSLVDTGRYGYTF,TGTGCCAGCAGCTTGGTAGATACAGGGCGCTATGGCTACACCTTC
TRBJ1-6,NA,NA,TRBV28,CASRAGFSPLHF,TGTGCCAGCAGGGCAGGGTTTTCACCCCTCCACTTT
TRBJ2-7,NA,NA,TRBV15,CATRKTGSGYEQYF,TGTGCCACCAGGAAGACAGGTTCAGGTTACGAGCAGTACTTC
TRBJ2-5,NA,TRBD2,TRBV7-2,CASSFLAGGGETQYF,TGTGCCAGCAGCTTCCTAGCGGGGGGGGGAGAGACCCAGTACTTC
TRBJ2-7,few,NA,TRBV15,CATGELDTYEQYF,TGTGCCACAGGAGAGCTGGATACCTACGAGCAGTACTTC
TRBJ1-2,NA,NA,TRBV5-1,CASSFSTGTSHYYGYTF,TGCGCCAGCAGCTTTTCCACAGGGACCTCCCACTACTATGGCTACACCTTC
TRBJ1-2,few,TRBD1,TRBV2,CASSGQGWNGYTF,TGTGCCAGCAGTGGACAGGGATGGAATGGCTACACCTTC
TRBJ2-1,NA,NA,TRBV29-1,CSVINEGNEQFF,TGCAGCGTTATCAACGAGGGCAATGAGCAGTTCTTC
TRBJ1-2,NA,NA,TRBV7-9,CASSSSGGDRNYGYTF,TGTGCCAGCAGCTCATCGGGCGGGGATCGAAACTATGGCTACACCTTC
TRBJ1-5,NA,NA,TRBV27,CASSLPLLRERSQPQHF,TGTGCCAGCAGTTTACCCCTGTTGAGGGAAAGGAGTCAGCCCCAGCATTTT
TRBJ1-2,NA,NA,TRBV7-9,CASSLAGGTVDGYTF,TGTGCCAGCAGCTTAGCGGGCGGGACGGTGGATGGCTACACCTTC
TRBJ2-7,NA,NA,TRBV7-3,CASPTYEQYF,TGTGCCAGCCCTACCTACGAGCAGTACTTC
TRBJ2-3,NA,NA,TRBV7-2,CASSLALTPDTQYF,TGTGCCAGCAGCTTAGCGTTGACTCCCGATACGCAGTATTTT
TRBJ1-5,NA,NA,TRBV7-9,CASSSTRSGMLNQPQHF,TGTGCCAGCAGCTCCACCCGCTCGGGGATGTTAAATCAGCCCCAGCATTTT
TRBJ1-2,NA,TRBD1,TRBV6-1,CASSGQGASHYGYTF,TGTGCCAGCAGTGGGCAGGGGGCTTCCCACTATGGCTACACCTTC
TRBJ1-2,NA,TRBD1,TRBV7-2,CASSPGQGFDYTF,TGTGCCAGCAGCCCGGGACAGGGGTTTGACTACACCTTC
TRBJ2-7,NA,NA,TRBV7-9,CASSPSRNAFYEQYF,TGTGCCAGCAGCCCATCGCGGAACGCCTTTTACGAGCAGTACTTC
TRBJ2-7,once,NA,TRBV7-2,CASSISGGYEQYF,TGTGCCAGCAGCATATCCGGGGGCTACGAGCAGTACTTC